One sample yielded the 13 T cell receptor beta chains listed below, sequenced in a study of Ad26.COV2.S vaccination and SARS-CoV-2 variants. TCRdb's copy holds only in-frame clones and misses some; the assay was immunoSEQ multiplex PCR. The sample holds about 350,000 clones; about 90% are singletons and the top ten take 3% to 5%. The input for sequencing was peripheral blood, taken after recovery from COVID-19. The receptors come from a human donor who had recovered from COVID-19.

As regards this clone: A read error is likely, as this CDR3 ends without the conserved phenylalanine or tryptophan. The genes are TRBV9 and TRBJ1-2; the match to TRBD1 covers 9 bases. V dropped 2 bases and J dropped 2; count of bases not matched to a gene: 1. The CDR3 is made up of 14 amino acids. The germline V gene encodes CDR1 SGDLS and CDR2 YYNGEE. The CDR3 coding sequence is TGTGCCAGCAGCGTGGGACAGGGAAACTATGGCTACACCCTC. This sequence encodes CASSVGQGNYGYTL.

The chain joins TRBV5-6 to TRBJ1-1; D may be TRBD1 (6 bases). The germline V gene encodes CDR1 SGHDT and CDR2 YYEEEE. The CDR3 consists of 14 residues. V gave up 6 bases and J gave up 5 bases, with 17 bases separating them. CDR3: CASIAWGALTEAFF. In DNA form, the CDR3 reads TGTGCCAGCATCGCATGGGGGGCTCTGACTGAAGCTTTCTTT.

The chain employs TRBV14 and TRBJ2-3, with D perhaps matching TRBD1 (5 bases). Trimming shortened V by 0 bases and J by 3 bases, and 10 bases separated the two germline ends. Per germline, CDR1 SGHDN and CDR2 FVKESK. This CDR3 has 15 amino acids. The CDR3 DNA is TGTGCCAGCAGCCAAGAAAATCCAGGGACAGATACGCAGTATTTT. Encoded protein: CASSQENPGTDTQYF.

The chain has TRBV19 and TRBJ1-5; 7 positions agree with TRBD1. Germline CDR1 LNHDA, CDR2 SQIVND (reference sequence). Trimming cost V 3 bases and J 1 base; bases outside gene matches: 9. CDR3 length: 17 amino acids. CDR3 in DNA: TGTGCCAGTAGTATCGGGCAGGGGGGAATGAGCAATCAGCCCCAGCATTTT. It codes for CASSIGQGGMSNQPQHF.

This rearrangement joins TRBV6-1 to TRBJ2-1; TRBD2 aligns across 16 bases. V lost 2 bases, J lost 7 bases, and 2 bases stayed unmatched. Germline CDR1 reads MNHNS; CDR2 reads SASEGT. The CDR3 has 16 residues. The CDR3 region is CASSEPGLAGGNEQFF. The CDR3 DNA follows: TGTGCCAGCAGTGAACCGGGACTAGCGGGGGGGAATGAGCAGTTCTTC.

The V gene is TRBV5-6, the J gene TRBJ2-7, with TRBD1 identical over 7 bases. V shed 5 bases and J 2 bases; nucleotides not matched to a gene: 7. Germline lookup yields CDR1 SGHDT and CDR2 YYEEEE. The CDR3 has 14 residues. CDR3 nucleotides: TGTGCCAGCAGGGTAGGGGGCTCCGCCTACGAGCAGTACTTC. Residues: CASRVGGSAYEQYF.

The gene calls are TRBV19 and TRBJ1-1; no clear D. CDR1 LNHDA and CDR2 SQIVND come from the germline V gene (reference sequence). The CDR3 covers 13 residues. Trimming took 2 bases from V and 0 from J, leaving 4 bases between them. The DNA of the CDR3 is TGTGCCAGTAGTATAAACGTGAACACTGAAGCTTTCTTT. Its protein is CASSINVNTEAFF.

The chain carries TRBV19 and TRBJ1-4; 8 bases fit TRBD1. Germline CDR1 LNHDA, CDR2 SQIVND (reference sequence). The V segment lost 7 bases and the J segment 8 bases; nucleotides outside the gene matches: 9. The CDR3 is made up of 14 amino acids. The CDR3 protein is CASTNPGGREKLFF. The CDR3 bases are TGTGCCAGTACCAACCCAGGGGGCAGAGAAAAACTGTTTTTT.

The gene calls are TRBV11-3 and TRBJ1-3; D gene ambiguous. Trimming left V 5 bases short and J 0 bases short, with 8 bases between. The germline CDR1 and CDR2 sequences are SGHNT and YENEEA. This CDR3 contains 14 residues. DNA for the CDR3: TGTGCCAGCAGCCCTGGCAGCTCTGGAAACACCATATATTTT. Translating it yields CASSPGSSGNTIYF. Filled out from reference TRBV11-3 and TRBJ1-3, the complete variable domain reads EAGVVQSPRYKIIEKKQPVAFWCNPISGHNTLYWYLQNLGQGPELLIRYENEEAVDDSQLPKDRFSAERLKGVDSTLKIQPAELGDSAVYLCASSPGSSGNTIYFGEGSWLTVV.

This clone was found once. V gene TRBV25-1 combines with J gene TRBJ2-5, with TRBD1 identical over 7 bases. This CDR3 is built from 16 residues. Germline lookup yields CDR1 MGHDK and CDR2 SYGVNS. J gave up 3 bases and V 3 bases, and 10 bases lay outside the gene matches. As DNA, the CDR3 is TGTGCCAGCAGTGACTGGTCCGGGACAGAAAAAGAGACCCAGTACTTC. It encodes CASSDWSGTEKETQYF.

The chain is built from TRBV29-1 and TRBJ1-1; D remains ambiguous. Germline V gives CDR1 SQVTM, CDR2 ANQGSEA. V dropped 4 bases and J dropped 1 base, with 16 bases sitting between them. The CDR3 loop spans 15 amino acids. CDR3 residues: CSVARKGLGNTEAFF. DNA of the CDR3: TGCAGCGTTGCCCGAAAGGGCCTAGGGAACACTGAAGCTTTCTTT.

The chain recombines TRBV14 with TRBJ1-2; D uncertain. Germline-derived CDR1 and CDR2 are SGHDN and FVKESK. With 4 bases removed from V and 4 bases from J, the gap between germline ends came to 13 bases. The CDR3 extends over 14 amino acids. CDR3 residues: CASSPLTGPYGYTF. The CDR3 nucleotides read TGTGCCAGCAGCCCCCTGACGGGCCCCTATGGCTACACCTTC.

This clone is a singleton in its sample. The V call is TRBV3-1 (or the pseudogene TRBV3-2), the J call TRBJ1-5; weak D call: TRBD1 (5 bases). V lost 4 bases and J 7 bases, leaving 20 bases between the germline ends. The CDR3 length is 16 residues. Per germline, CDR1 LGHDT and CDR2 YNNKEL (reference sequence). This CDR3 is CASSPGGVAHRQPQHF. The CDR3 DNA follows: TGTGCCAGCAGCCCGGGGGGGGTGGCTCATAGGCAGCCCCAGCATTTT.